This T cell receptor beta chain is from a study of cytomegalovirus exposure and HLA in healthy donors. Study-wide background: Of a few hundred genotyped donors, around 86% grouped in the Caucasian-associated ancestry cluster. Broader study findings: Follow-up analysis found HLA locus-dependent TCR association rates, highest for DRB1 and lowest for HLA-C.

The CDR3 is 15 residues long. From germline, CDR1 is LNHDA and CDR2 SQIVND (reference sequence). Trimming at V came to 7 bases and at J to 5 bases, leaving 7 bases not matched to a gene. The PCR had 60 Vbeta and 13 Jbeta primers. As handled by the study authors: In a later analysis, 60 million to 90 million unique TCR beta chains included roughly 11 million shared by two or more donors. The assay was immunoSEQ multiplex PCR, and TCRdb's table has in-frame clones only and misses some. The DNA gave D and trimming, while V, J and clone size come from that table. In the table there are under 150,000 clones, 75% to 90% of which are singletons. On this clone: Its antigen is not known.

Donors had nominal health at sampling but likely had unrecorded immune exposures. The receptor's source is a woman in her thirties or forties in good health and CMV-seropositive. This rearrangement joins TRBV19 to TRBJ2-2; 10 bases match TRBD2. Sequencing was performed on PBMCs. The CDR3 bases are TGTGCCAGTACCCGGACTAGCGGACCGACCGGGGAGCTGTTTTTT. Translated: CASTRTSGPTGELFF.